The clone carrying this T cell receptor (beta chain) was counted at least ten times. This sample was taken from a study of read filtering for tumor transcriptome and immune sequencing. Germline assignment: CDR1 LNHNV and CDR2 YYDKDF (reference sequence). V lost 0 bases and J lost 6, with 10 bases in between. CDR3 length: 14 residues. The library was built from about 0.4 ug RNA with molecular barcoded adaptors for alpha/delta and beta/gamma chains. TCRdb processed the reads anew with MiXCR; each CDR3 protein has one entry. The sample shows about 62,000 distinct CDR3 sequences, roughly 19% of them seen only once.

This TCR derives from a donor at least 40 years old with multiple myeloma. Material for sequencing was a population of CD138-negative cells sorted from bone marrow. The rearrangement uses TRBV15 and TRBJ2-3; the D is unclear. For the CDR3, the DNA is TGTGCCACCAGCAGAGACCCGGGTGTCGATACGCAGTATTTT. Its protein product is CATSRDPGVDTQYF.